A single sample gave rise to the 5 T cell receptor beta chains below, sequenced in a study of T cell repertoires in cytomegalovirus infection. TCRdb redid the calling of the reads with MiXCR, one entry per CDR3 protein. The repertoire holds hundreds of thousands of distinct CDR3 sequences, about a sixth seen once, with roughly 9% in the top ten. The sequenced sample was PBMCs. Receptors were obtained from a human donor in good health (CMV status not recorded). Some clones in this sample may be carry-over from other donors' samples.

CDR3 loop: CASSQDLGRYEQYF. The CDR3 region has the DNA TGCGCCAGCAGCCAGGACCTCGGCAGATACGAGCAGTACTTC. This sequence joins TRBV4-3 and TRBJ2-7, with no clear D. Germline CDR1 reads LGHNA; CDR2 reads YSLEER. V was pared by 3 bases and J by 4 bases, with 13 bases between. There are 14 residues in the CDR3.

This clonotype was seen repeatedly, ten times or more. The V and J genes are TRBV7-8 and TRBJ2-7; 10 bases fit TRBD2. Per the germline V gene, CDR1 is SGHVS and CDR2 is FQNEAQ. The ends lost 5 bases at V and 2 bases at J; junction bases unmatched: 9. The CDR3 totals 16 residues. CDR3 residues: CASSPGGLAGAYEQYF. The CDR3 DNA reads TGTGCCAGCAGCCCAGGCGGCCTAGCGGGAGCCTACGAGCAGTACTTC.

The gene calls are TRBV7-7 and TRBJ2-7; 9 bases map to TRBD1. V shed 5 bases and J 6 bases; nucleotides not matched to a gene: 14. This CDR3 is 16 amino acids long. Germline V lookup: CDR1 SSHAT, CDR2 FNYEAQ (reference sequence). The CDR3 nucleotides read TGTGCCAGCAGCCCCCGGGACAGGGTCTCCGAGGGCGAGCAGTACTTC. This codes for CASSPRDRVSEGEQYF.

This clonotype was seen many times. V gene TRBV28 combines with J gene TRBJ1-1, with TRBD1 as a possible D gene (5 bases). The CDR3 is made up of 16 amino acids. Germline CDR1 reads MDHEN; CDR2 reads SYDVKM. Trimming removed 3 bases from V and 3 bases from J, with 17 bases in between. The DNA for the CDR3 is TGTGCCAGCAGTTTTCCCCCCGGCGGGGGGGACACTGAAGCTTTCTTT. It yields the protein CASSFPPGGGDTEAFF.

V usage is TRBV7-9 and J usage is TRBJ1-2; no definite D call. The CDR3 runs 12 residues. CDR1 SEHNR and CDR2 FQNEAQ come from the germline V gene (reference sequence). The germline V and J ends were trimmed by 5 bases and 7 bases, with 11 bases remaining between them. This CDR3 reads CASSRTWGGYTF. The CDR3 bases are TGTGCCAGCAGCCGGACCTGGGGTGGCTACACCTTC.